The 14 T cell receptor beta chains below all came from one sample that was sequenced in a study of OX40 agonist ivuxolimab in advanced cancers. Sequencing was performed with immunoSEQ multiplex PCR; in TCRdb, only in-frame clones are kept and a portion is missing. The sample lists approximately 67,000 clones; roughly 81% were seen once. The input for sequencing was CD4+ or CD8+ T cells sorted from blood, taken in a trial of the OX40 agonist ivuxolimab. Receptor source: an adult with an advanced solid tumor such as melanoma, head and neck, liver or kidney cancer.

The chain recombines TRBV6-5 with TRBJ2-3; D is possibly TRBD1 or TRBD2 (5 bases each). Germline CDR1 MNHEY, CDR2 SVGAGI. Trimming stripped 5 bases from V and 5 bases from J, with 14 bases between. The length of the CDR3 is 14 residues. CDR3 region: CASSRDLRGDTQYF. The CDR3 nucleotides are TGTGCCAGCAGTCGGGACCTTCGGGGAGATACGCAGTATTTT.

J is TRBJ1-1 and V is TRBV5-1; 7 bases match TRBD1. CDR3 length equals 17 residues. Germline-derived CDR1 and CDR2 are SGHRS and YFSETQ. The trim removed 2 bases at V and 7 bases at J, leaving 17 bases unmatched. Written as DNA, the CDR3 is TGCGCCAGCAGCTTACAGACAGGGTTTTCGACAACAGGTGAAGCTTTCTTT. Amino acids: CASSLQTGFSTTGEAFF.

J is TRBJ2-1 and V is TRBV11-3, with D perhaps TRBD2 (6 bases). Germline V gene sequence: CDR1 SGHNT, CDR2 YENEEA. Deletions cut 2 bases from V and 0 bases from J, with 11 bases between. The CDR3 runs 16 residues. CDR3 in amino acids: CASSLFGGSSYNEQFF. CDR3 DNA sequence: TGTGCCAGCAGCTTATTTGGGGGGAGCTCCTACAATGAGCAGTTCTTC.

This rearrangement joins TRBV29-1 to TRBJ1-3, with D perhaps TRBD1 (6 bases). In germline, CDR1 is SQVTM, CDR2 ANQGSEA. CDR3 length: 14 residues. V gave up 4 bases and J gave up 0 bases, with 10 bases separating them. The CDR3: CSVATGISGNTIYF. CDR3 coding DNA: TGCAGCGTTGCGACAGGCATCTCTGGAAACACCATATATTTT.

V gene TRBV14 combines with J gene TRBJ2-3; no firm D call. Per the germline V gene, CDR1 is SGHDN and CDR2 is FVKESK. The V end lost 2 bases, the J end lost 4 bases, and 7 bases lay between the germline ends. The CDR3 totals 13 residues. CDR3 DNA: TGTGCCAGCAGCCAATTTCTCGCAGATACGCAGTATTTT. Encoded protein: CASSQFLADTQYF.

The CDR3 is CASSLSGTGPAEQYF. The CDR3 nucleotides read TGTGCCAGCAGTTTGAGTGGGACAGGTCCCGCCGAGCAGTACTTC. The rearrangement joins TRBV28 to TRBJ2-7; 8 nucleotides line up with TRBD1. V lost 3 bases, J lost 6 bases, and 10 bases stayed unmatched. Germline CDR1 is MDHEN and CDR2 is SYDVKM. The CDR3 is 15 residues long.

This clone is a singleton in its sample. This chain connects TRBV27 to TRBJ2-2; D is perhaps TRBD2 (7 bases). This CDR3 is 14 amino acids long. V was shortened by 6 bases and J by 1 base, with 9 bases between the two germline ends. CDR1 and CDR2 from the germline V gene are MNHEY and SMNVEV (reference sequence). CDR3 sequence: CASRRGQNTGELFF. DNA for the CDR3: TGTGCCAGCAGGCGGGGGCAGAACACCGGGGAGCTGTTTTTT.

The chain couples TRBV19 to TRBJ1-4; D may be TRBD1 (5 bases). V gave up 5 bases and J gave up 2 bases, with 12 bases separating them. CDR1 LNHDA and CDR2 SQIVND come from the germline V gene (reference sequence). The length of the CDR3 is 15 residues. CDR3 amino acids: CASSGHRGTNEKLFF. CDR3 coding DNA: TGTGCCAGTAGTGGACACCGAGGGACTAATGAAAAACTGTTTTTT.

V usage is TRBV28 and J usage is TRBJ2-1; D remains ambiguous. The germline V gene has CDR1 MDHEN and CDR2 SYDVKM. The germline V and J ends were trimmed by 1 base and 6 bases, with 7 bases remaining between them. CDR3 length: 13 amino acids. The DNA of the CDR3 is TGTGCCAGCAGTTTATATCTCAGCAATGAGCAGTTCTTC. This sequence encodes CASSLYLSNEQFF.

The rearrangement uses TRBV28 and TRBJ1-2, with D uncertain. The CDR3 is made up of 16 amino acids. V lost 6 bases and J 0 bases, leaving 17 bases between the germline ends. Germline V gene sequence: CDR1 MDHEN, CDR2 SYDVKM. The CDR3 region has the DNA TGTGCCAGCAGCCCGCCGAGGGTTCGAGCTAACTATGGCTACACCTTC. Translating gives CASSPPRVRANYGYTF.

The V and J genes are TRBV5-4 and TRBJ2-7, with 7 bases fitting TRBD2. CDR3 length: 15 residues. Germline-derived CDR1 and CDR2 are SGHNT and YYREEE (reference sequence). After removal of 1 base from V and 6 bases from J, the junction contained 10 bases not matched to a gene. CDR3 nucleotide sequence: TGTGCCAGCAGCTTGTCTAGCGGTATTCCTATCGAGCAGTACTTC. This codes for CASSLSSGIPIEQYF.

This rearrangement joins TRBV7-8 to TRBJ2-2; D ambiguous. CDR1 SGHVS and CDR2 FQNEAQ come from the germline V gene. The CDR3 consists of 12 residues. V lost 0 bases and J 6 bases, leaving 2 bases between the germline ends. For the CDR3, the DNA is TGTGCCAGCAGCTTAGCCCCCGGGGAGCTGTTTTTT. It encodes CASSLAPGELFF.

This clone was recorded only once. The rearrangement joins TRBV5-1 to TRBJ2-6; 9 bases align to TRBD2. Germline CDR1 SGHRS, CDR2 YFSETQ. The J segment lost 2 bases and the V segment lost 4 bases, leaving 10 bases of the junction unmatched. The CDR3 has 18 amino acids. CDR3 bases: TGCGCCAGCAGCCCGACTAGCGGAACTTTCCCTGGGGCCAACGTCCTGACTTTC. It encodes CASSPTSGTFPGANVLTF.

This clone showed up just a few times. This chain's CDR3 is CASSLTSGSLTDTQYF. In nucleotides, the CDR3 is TGTGCCAGCAGCCTGACTAGCGGTAGCCTCACAGATACGCAGTATTTT. The chain carries TRBV11-3 and TRBJ2-3; TRBD2 matches at 9 bases. The germline V gene has CDR1 SGHNT and CDR2 YENEEA. The V segment lost 5 bases and the J segment 2 bases; nucleotides outside the gene matches: 8. The CDR3 runs to 16 residues.